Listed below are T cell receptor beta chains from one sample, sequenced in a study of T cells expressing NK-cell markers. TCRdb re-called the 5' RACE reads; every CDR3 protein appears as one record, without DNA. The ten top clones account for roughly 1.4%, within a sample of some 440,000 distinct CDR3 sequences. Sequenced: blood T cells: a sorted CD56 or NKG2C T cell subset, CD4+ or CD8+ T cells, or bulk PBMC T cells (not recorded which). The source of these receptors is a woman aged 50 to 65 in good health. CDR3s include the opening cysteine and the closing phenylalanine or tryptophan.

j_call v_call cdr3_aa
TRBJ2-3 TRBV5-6 CASSYNQEATQYF
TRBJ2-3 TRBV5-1 CASSSTDTQYF
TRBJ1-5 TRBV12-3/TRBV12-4 CASSRGASITNQPQHF
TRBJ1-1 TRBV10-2 CASSGYTNTEAFF
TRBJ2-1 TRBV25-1 CASSEREGGNEQFF
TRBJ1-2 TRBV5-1 CASSPALYMSATF
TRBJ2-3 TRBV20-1 CSARKAGTSTDTQYF
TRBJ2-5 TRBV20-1 CSADLAVGETQYF
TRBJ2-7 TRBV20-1 CSAKPGVLFYEQYF
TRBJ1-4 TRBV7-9 CASSLGKSNEKLFF
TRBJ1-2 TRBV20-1 CSAPALRETNYGYTF
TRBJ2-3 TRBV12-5 CASGLFPAGTDTQYF
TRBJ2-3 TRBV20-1 CCALLAFADTQYF
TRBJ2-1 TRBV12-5 CASGLDGGDEQFF
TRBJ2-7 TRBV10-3 CAISGTSYEQYF
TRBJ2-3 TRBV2 CASKLRWADTQYF
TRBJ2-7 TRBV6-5 CASSTSIQSSYEQYF
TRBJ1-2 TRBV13 CASTSTTRNYGYTF
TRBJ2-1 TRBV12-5 CASGPLWSLSYNEQFF
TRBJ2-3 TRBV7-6 CASSPLGGASTDTQYF
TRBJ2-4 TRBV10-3 CAISNPLTKNIQYF
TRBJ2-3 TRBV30 CAWAQGNAQYF
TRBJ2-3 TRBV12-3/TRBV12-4 CASQVSDVVFVQYF
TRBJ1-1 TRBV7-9 CASSLDAAGLAFF
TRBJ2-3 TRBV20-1 CSATILATSTDTQYF
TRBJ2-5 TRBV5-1 CASTPGGARETQYF